The T cell receptor beta chain under discussion was sequenced for a study of Ad26.COV2.S vaccination and SARS-CoV-2 variants. Assay used: immunoSEQ multiplex PCR; TCRdb lists only in-frame clones, some missing. The data hold about 350,000 clones, with approximately 86% observed a single time. Treatment defined: 15 to 20 received Ad26.COV2.S at low or high dose, single or two shots; 5 received placebo; per-sample allocation not given. After the first vaccine or placebo injection, samples were drawn on day 63. Study results and limitations: Substantial breadth in spike-specific CD8+ and CD4+ T cell responses was reportedly seen after vaccination.

Germline CDR1 reads MNHEY; CDR2 reads SMNVEV (reference sequence). Trimming shortened V by 1 base and J by 1 base, and 23 bases separated the two germline ends. This CDR3 comprises 20 residues. Points on this clone: Its antigen is unknown.

The sequence came from a person aged 18 to 65 who received the Ad26.COV2.S COVID-19 vaccine or a placebo. This material consisted of peripheral blood, taken in a trial of Ad26.COV2.S vaccine versus placebo. The chain joins TRBV27 to TRBJ2-1; D might be TRBD2 (7 bases). CDR3: CASSLWGGPRGGASYNEQFF. CDR3 DNA: TGTGCCAGCAGTTTATGGGGGGGGCCCCGGGGCGGGGCATCCTACAATGAGCAGTTCTTC.